This T cell receptor beta chain was observed in a study of vaccination effects on CD4 cells after COVID-19. The repertoire was sequenced with immunoSEQ multiplex PCR; TCRdb's copy has only in-frame clones and lacks some. Altogether tens of thousands of clones are present, 78% being singletons, with the ten largest covering roughly a tenth. Points from the study as a whole: Marked clonal contraction of both clone types appeared late after vaccination. Cross-reactivity with common cold coronaviruses was shown by only 1 of 255 vaccine-induced clones in healthy vaccinees.

Sequencing followed a ViraFEST assay step that expanded antigen-specific CD4+ T cells with viral peptide pools. When around nine days of culture had elapsed, CD4+ T cells were isolated. According to the study, vaccine recipients showed no prior SARS-CoV-2 infection and negative nucleocapsid antibodies. Researchers reported culturing approximately 2.2 million PBMC in each well, adding 8 to 10 IU/ml IL-2 and around 9.1 ug/ml peptides. Half-medium replacement with IL-2 medium occurred on days 3 and 7. As to this clone: Its antigen remains unknown.

Germline V lookup: CDR1 SNHLY, CDR2 FYNNEI. The CDR3 length is 15 residues. Trimming removed 7 bases from V and 0 bases from J, with 13 bases in between. The chain recombines TRBV2 with TRBJ1-5; D is ambiguous. Source: CD4+ T cells from PBMCs cultured with SARS-CoV-2 spike peptides, taken before COVID-19 vaccination. The TCR originated in a human donor who received a COVID-19 vaccine. The CDR3 DNA follows: TGTGCCAGCACTCCAGGAACAGCTAGCAATCAGCCCCAGCATTTT. Encoded protein: CASTPGTASNQPQHF.